This T cell receptor beta chain appears in the sequencing data of a study of blood T cell repertoires in COVID-19. Per germline, CDR1 SGHVS and CDR2 FQNEAQ. With 5 bases clipped from V and 4 bases from J, the junction kept 8 bases outside the gene matches. This CDR3 region has 16 residues. The data were produced by immunoSEQ multiplex PCR, yet TCRdb's version contains in-frame clones alone and is incomplete. In the table there are some 50,000 clones, 80% to 90% of which are singletons. The rearrangement links TRBV7-8 to TRBJ2-2, with TRBD1 matching 9 bases. The receptor was derived from a man in his forties with acute or convalescent COVID-19. The source material was peripheral blood. The CDR3 DNA reads TGTGCCAGCAGCCCTCCGGGACAGGGTTCCACCGGGGAGCTGTTTTTT. It encodes CASSPPGQGSTGELFF. Full variable domain (remainder filled in from reference TRBV7-8 and TRBJ2-2): GAGVSQSPRYKVAKRGQDVALRCDPISGHVSLFWYQQALGQGPEFLTYFQNEAQLDKSGLPSDRFFAERPEGSVSTLKIQRTQQEDSAVYLCASSPPGQGSTGELFFGEGSRLTVL.